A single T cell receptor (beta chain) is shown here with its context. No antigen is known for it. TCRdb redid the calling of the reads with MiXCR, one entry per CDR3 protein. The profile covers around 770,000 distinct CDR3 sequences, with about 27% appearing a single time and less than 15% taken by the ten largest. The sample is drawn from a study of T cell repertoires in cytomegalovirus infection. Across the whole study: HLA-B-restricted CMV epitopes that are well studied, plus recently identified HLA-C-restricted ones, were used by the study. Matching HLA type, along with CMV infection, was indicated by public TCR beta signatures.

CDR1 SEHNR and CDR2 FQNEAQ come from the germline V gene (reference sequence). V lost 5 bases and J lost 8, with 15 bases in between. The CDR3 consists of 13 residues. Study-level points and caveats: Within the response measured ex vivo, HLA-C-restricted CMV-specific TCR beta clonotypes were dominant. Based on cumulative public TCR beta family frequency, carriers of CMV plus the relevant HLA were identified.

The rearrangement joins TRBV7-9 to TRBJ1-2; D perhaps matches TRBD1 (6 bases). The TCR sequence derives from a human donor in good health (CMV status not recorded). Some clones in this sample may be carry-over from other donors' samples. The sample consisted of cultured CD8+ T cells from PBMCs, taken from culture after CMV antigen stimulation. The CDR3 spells CASSTGTVVGYTF. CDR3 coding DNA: TGTGCCAGCAGCACAGGGACCGTGGTGGGCTACACCTTC.